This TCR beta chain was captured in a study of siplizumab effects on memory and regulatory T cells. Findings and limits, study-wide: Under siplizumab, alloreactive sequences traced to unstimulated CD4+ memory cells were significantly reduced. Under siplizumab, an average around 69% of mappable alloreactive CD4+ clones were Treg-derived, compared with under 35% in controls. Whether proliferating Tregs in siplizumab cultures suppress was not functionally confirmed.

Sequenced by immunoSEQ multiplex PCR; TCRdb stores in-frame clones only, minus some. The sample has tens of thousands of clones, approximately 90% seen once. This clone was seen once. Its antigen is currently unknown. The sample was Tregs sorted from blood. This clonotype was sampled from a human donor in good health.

The CDR3 protein is CASSLAQTAQYF. The CDR3 DNA follows: TGTGCCAGCAGCTTGGCTCAGACAGCCCAGTATTTT. V is TRBV5-6 and J is TRBJ2-3, with D perhaps TRBD1 (5 bases). The germline V gene has CDR1 SGHDT and CDR2 YYEEEE. This CDR3 is built from 12 residues. V was cut by 0 bases and J by 12 bases, with 11 bases left in between.